What follows is one T cell receptor (beta chain) and its context. What this receptor recognizes is not known. Base-call qualities are not available, and no considerably larger clone is one nucleotide away. The data were taken from a study of blood T cells in healthy people across ages (dated by TCRdb to 2013 to 2016). Context from the whole study: Template switching captured roughly one uniquely barcoded TCR beta cDNA molecule per two T cells in model experiments. Donors were grouped into four age groups: young (average about 15 years), middle-aged (39), aged (roughly 62) and long-lived (less than 85). Two additional independent replicas of 1 million unique cDNA reads from the same blood draw were analyzed for two donors (one aged 18 to 29 and one aged 80 or older). To avoid experimental bias, donors of different ages were distributed randomly across sequencing lanes. To track age-related changes in TCR beta repertoire diversity, the study relied on deep sequencing normalized with unique cDNA molecular identifiers. General conclusions and limits of the study: Compared with the aged group, the long-lived group had more naive CD4+ T cells, fewer expanded clones and increased TCR diversity, a pattern suggesting age selection. Because profiling used bulk unsorted PBMCs, naive and antigen-experienced compartments could not be compared conclusively. Observed TCR beta diversity correlated strongly with the percentage of naive T cells measured by flow cytometry. Because donor CMV infection status was unknown, age-related changes in expanded clonotypes were potentially confounded. Observed TCR beta diversity per million T cells fell roughly linearly with age, and a significant reduction was already apparent by age about 38. Estimates of total diversity based on one million sequenced T cells were considered lower bounds and underestimates.

Library prep was done by 5' RACE. This sample was sequenced with an Illumina HiSeq 2500. A second PCR of about 6 to 11 cycles was performed with a sample-barcoded 5' primer and a J-beta primer mix. A template-switch 5' adaptor carrying 12 random nucleotides introduced a unique molecular identifier onto each TCR beta cDNA molecule. Each sample yielded at least 2.5 million CDR3-containing paired-end reads. First-strand cDNA synthesis was performed from all RNA using the Mint cDNA synthesis kit, with priming by a TRBC-specific oligonucleotide. All cDNA was treated with uracil-DNA glycosylase and then went through a first 18-cycle PCR with the universal primers M1SS and BC2_uni_R. From the authors' description of their analysis: For normalization, 1 million high-quality reads were randomly selected from each sample, with every read carrying a distinct molecular identifier. Instead of being binned into consensus sequences, reads with shared molecular identifiers were discarded. MiTCR, run with a Q25 quality threshold and the strictest error-elimination algorithm, handled CDR3 identification, clonotype clustering and error correction. Lower-bound total TCR beta diversity was estimated with a nonparametric unseen species model using Euler transformation. TCRdb applied fastp at Q25 and MiXCR to the public reads, then kept only in-frame beta chains. Each CDR3 protein appears once, grouped with its most common genes and DNA. The V and J calls reflect TCRdb's pipeline rather than the authors' work. This sample gives 600,000 to 800,000 distinct CDR3 sequences in total; roughly 20% of them show up just once. The leading ten clones occupy more than 3% of the sample.

Systemically healthy Caucasian individuals from Russia, 35 to 40 in total and aged about 6 to 95 years, were included as donors. Each donor gave approximately 9.3 milliliters of peripheral blood, collected into EDTA-treated Vacutainer tubes. Ficoll-Paque density-gradient centrifugation was used to isolate PBMCs, with at least 6.5 million obtained per sample. Trizol reagent was used to extract total RNA from PBMCs, with at least 6 micrograms per sample. For every donor, flow cytometry on a PBMC aliquot measured the percentage of naive CD45RAhigh/CD27high T cells. Taken from cysteine to phenylalanine, the CDR3 has 15 residues. Left in the record is the CDR3 DNA by itself, 45 bases read in frame from the first base. The germline V gene specifies SGHVS as CDR1 and FNYEAQ as CDR2. V drops 5 bases and J drops 1 base, leaving 14 bases in between.

The sequencing input was blood. The chain couples TRBV7-6 to TRBJ1-1, with no confident D gene call. This clonotype originated in a man between 65 and 85 years old in good health. The nucleotide sequence is given as TGTGCCAGCAGCCTCCTTGCGGCTTGGAACACTGAAGCTTTCTTT. This gives the protein CASSLLAAWNTEAFF.